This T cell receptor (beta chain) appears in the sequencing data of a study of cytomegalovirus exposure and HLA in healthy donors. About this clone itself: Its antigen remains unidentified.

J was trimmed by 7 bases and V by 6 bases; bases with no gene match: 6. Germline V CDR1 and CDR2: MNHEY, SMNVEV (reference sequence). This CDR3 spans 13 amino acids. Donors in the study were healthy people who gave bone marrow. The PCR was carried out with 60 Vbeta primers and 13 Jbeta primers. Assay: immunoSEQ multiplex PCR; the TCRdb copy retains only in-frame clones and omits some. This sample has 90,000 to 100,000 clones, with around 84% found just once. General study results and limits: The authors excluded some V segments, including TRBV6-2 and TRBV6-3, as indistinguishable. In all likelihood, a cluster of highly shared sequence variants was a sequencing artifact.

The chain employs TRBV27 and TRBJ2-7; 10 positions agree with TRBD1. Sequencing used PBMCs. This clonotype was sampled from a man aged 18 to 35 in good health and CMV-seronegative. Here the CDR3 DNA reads TGTGCCAGCAGGGAGGGACAGGGGAGGGAGCAGTACTTC. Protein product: CASREGQGREQYF.